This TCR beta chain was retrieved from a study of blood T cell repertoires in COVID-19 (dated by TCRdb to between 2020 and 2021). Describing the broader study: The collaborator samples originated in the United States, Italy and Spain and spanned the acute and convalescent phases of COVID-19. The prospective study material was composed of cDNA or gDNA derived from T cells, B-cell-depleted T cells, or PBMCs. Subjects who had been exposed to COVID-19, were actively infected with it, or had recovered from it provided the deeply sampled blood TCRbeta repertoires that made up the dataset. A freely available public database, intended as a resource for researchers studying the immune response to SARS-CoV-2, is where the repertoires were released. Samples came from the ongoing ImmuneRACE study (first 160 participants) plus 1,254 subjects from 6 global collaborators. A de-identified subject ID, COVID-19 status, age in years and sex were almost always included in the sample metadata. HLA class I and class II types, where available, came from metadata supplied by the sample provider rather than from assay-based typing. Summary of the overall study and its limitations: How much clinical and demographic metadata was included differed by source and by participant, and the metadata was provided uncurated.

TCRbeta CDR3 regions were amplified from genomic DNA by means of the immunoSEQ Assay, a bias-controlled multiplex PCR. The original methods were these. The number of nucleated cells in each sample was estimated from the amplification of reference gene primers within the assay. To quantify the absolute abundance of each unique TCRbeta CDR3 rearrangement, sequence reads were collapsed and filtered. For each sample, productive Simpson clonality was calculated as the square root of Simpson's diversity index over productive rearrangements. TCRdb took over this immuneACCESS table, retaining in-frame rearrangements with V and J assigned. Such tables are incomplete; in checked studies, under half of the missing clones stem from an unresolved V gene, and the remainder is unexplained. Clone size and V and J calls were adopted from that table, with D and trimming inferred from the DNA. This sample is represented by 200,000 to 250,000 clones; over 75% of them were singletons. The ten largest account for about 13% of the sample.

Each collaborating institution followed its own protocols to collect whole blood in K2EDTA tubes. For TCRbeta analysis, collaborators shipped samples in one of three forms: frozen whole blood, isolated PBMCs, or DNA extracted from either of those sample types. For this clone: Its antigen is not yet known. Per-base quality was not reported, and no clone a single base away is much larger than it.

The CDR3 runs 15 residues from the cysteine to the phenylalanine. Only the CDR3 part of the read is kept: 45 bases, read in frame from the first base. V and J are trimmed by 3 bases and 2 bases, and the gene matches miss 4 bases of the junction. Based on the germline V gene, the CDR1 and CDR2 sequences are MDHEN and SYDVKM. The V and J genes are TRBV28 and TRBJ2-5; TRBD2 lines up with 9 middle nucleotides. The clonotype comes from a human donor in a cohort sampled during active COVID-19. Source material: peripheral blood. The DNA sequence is TGTGCCAGCAGTTTGGCGGGGGGGCCACAAGAGACCCAGTACTTC. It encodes CASSLAGGPQETQYF.